This entry lists 15 T cell receptor beta chains sequenced from one sample in a study of blood T cells in healthy people across ages. PCR was performed a second time for roughly 7 to 11 cycles using a sample-barcoded 5' primer and a J-beta primer mix. TCRdb re-derived calls from the 5' RACE reads in MiXCR, one entry per CDR3 protein. The sample consists of fewer than 950,000 distinct CDR3 sequences, about 55% of them appearing once. The source material was blood. The receptors here all came from a man at least 80 years old in good health.

The chain links TRBV20-1 to TRBJ1-2; D gene unclear. Looked up from germline, CDR1 is DFQATT and CDR2 is SNEGSKA (reference sequence). The CDR3 length is 12 residues. The V gene lost 1 base and the J gene lost 8 bases, with 11 bases spanning the gap. CDR3 coding DNA: TGCAGTGCTAGAGGTGTCCTCGTCGGCTACACCTTC. It specifies CSARGVLVGYTF.

This clonotype occurred a few times. The gene calls are TRBV29-1 and TRBJ1-2; D perhaps matches TRBD1 (5 bases). Germline loops: CDR1 SQVTM, CDR2 ANQGSEA. This CDR3 region has 13 residues. V was pared by 1 base and J by 3 bases, with 9 bases between. The CDR3 sequence is CSVEGGIDYGYTF. Here the CDR3 DNA reads TGCAGCGTTGAAGGGGGGATCGACTATGGCTACACCTTC.

The gene calls are TRBV3-1 and TRBJ1-2; weak D call: TRBD1 (6 bases). The CDR3 runs 12 residues. In germline, CDR1 is LGHDT, CDR2 YNNKEL (reference sequence). With 5 bases removed from V and 7 bases from J, the gap between germline ends came to 11 bases. The CDR3 reads CASSAQGRGYTF. For the CDR3, the DNA is TGTGCCAGCAGCGCACAGGGCCGTGGCTACACCTTC.

The J gene is TRBJ1-6, the V gene TRBV29-1; D gene ambiguous. Germline V lookup: CDR1 SQVTM, CDR2 ANQGSEA. This CDR3 has 13 amino acids. The ends were cut back, 7 bases at V and 19 bases at J, with 26 bases in the middle. This CDR3 is CSAREANNSPPHF. DNA for the CDR3: TGCAGCGCCCGGGAGGCGAATAATTCACCCCCTCACTTT.

The chain has TRBV7-3 and TRBJ2-3, with D possibly TRBD1 on 6 matching bases. With 4 bases removed from V and 4 bases from J, the gap between germline ends came to 15 bases. Germline CDR1 is SGHTA and CDR2 is FQGTGA. This CDR3 has 15 amino acids. This CDR3 is CASSSAPGAPDTQYF. The CDR3 coding sequence is TGTGCCAGCAGCTCTGCACCAGGGGCCCCAGATACGCAGTATTTT.

The genes are TRBV12-3 or TRBV12-4 and TRBJ2-7, with a weak D call TRBD1 (5 bases). Between the trimmed V and J ends, which lost 6 bases and 0 bases, there was a span of 24 bases. This CDR3 is built from 18 residues. CDR3 sequence: CASSYRGRWARSSYEQYF. CDR3 bases: TGTGCCAGCAGCTATAGGGGCAGGTGGGCAAGGAGCTCCTACGAGCAGTACTTC.

The J gene is TRBJ2-1, the V gene TRBV28; possibly TRBD2 for D (5 bases). CDR1 is MDHEN, CDR2 SYDVKM, per germline. The V and J ends lost 3 bases and 7 bases respectively, with 13 bases between them. The CDR3 covers 14 residues. This chain's CDR3 is CASSLGERRNEQFF. The CDR3 bases are TGTGCCAGCAGTTTGGGTGAACGGAGGAATGAGCAGTTCTTC.

The genes are TRBV2 and TRBJ1-1, with D maybe TRBD1 (5 bases). Trimming removed 6 bases from V and 5 bases from J, with 13 bases in between. The CDR3 consists of 13 residues. Germline CDR1 and CDR2: SNHLY and FYNNEI. CDR3 residues: CASREGRGTEAFF. The CDR3 bases are TGTGCCAGCAGGGAGGGGAGGGGTACTGAAGCTTTCTTT. The whole variable domain, remainder taken from reference TRBV2 and TRBJ1-1, is EPEVTQTPSHQVTQMGQEVILRCVPISNHLYFYWYRQILGQKVEFLVSFYNNEISEKSEIFDDQFSVERPDGSNFTLKIRSTKLEDSAMYFCASREGRGTEAFFGQGTRLTVV.

The V gene is TRBV12-5, the J gene TRBJ2-1; 11 nucleotides align to TRBD2. Per germline, CDR1 LGHNT and CDR2 FRNRAP. The CDR3 spans 15 residues. V gave up 6 bases and J gave up 3 bases; unmatched junction bases: 4. The CDR3 DNA reads TGTGCTAGTGGGCCGACTAGCGGGGTCTACAATGAGCAGTTCTTC. The encoded protein is CASGPTSGVYNEQFF.

This chain joins TRBV10-2 and TRBJ2-7; 12 bases agree with TRBD2. With 4 bases clipped from V and 7 bases from J, the junction kept 11 bases outside the gene matches. The CDR3 totals 16 residues. Germline values: CDR1 WSHSY, CDR2 SAAADI. CDR3 DNA sequence: TGCGCCAGCAGTGGAACTAGCGGGAGGCTTCAGAATGAGCAGTACTTC. Its protein is CASSGTSGRLQNEQYF.

The chain employs TRBV20-1 and TRBJ2-3; TRBD2 matches 14 bases. Losses at the gene ends were 3 bases for V and 14 bases for J; bases not matched to a gene: 16. The germline gives CDR1 DFQATT, CDR2 SNEGSKA (reference sequence). This CDR3 comprises 16 residues. The CDR3 loop reads CSAREGTSGRRRYAYF. The DNA for the CDR3 is TGCAGTGCTAGGGAGGGGACTAGCGGGAGAAGAAGATACGCGTATTTT.

The V gene is TRBV12-3 or TRBV12-4, the J gene TRBJ1-2; the D is unclear. The CDR3 has 14 amino acids. Trimming cost V 6 bases and J 8 bases, with 19 bases left between them. CDR3 sequence reads: CASSMRPASWGYTF. For the CDR3, the DNA is TGTGCCAGCAGCATGCGGCCCGCGAGTTGGGGCTACACCTTC.

This clonotype was detected only once. The gene calls are TRBV9 and TRBJ1-1, with 7 positions matching TRBD1. Germline loops: CDR1 SGDLS, CDR2 YYNGEE. The V gene end was trimmed by 0 bases and the J gene end by 5 bases; junction bases not matched to a gene: 4. The CDR3 is 14 residues long. The CDR3 loop is CASSVGVQGTEAFF. The CDR3 DNA follows: TGTGCCAGCAGCGTAGGGGTACAGGGGACTGAAGCTTTCTTT.

The chain carries TRBV27 and TRBJ1-1, with 8 bases that match TRBD1. This CDR3 comprises 15 residues. Trimming at V came to 5 bases and at J to 0 bases, leaving 5 bases not matched to a gene. Germline lookup yields CDR1 MNHEY and CDR2 SMNVEV (reference sequence). In DNA, the CDR3 is TGTGCCAGCAGTCCTACGACAGGGGTGAACACTGAAGCTTTCTTT. It specifies CASSPTTGVNTEAFF.

The chain joins TRBV3-1 to TRBJ2-7, with 8 nucleotides matching TRBD2. The CDR3 consists of 15 residues. Trimming at V came to 0 bases and at J to 3 bases, leaving 4 bases not matched to a gene. The germline V gene has CDR1 LGHDT and CDR2 YNNKEL (reference sequence). The CDR3 region is CASSQDDSGIYEQYF. In DNA, the CDR3 is TGTGCCAGCAGCCAAGATGATAGCGGGATCTACGAGCAGTACTTC.